The rows below give T cell receptor beta chains drawn from one sample of a study of STAT5B mutations in CD4+ large granular lymphocyte leukemia. Measured with immunoSEQ multiplex PCR; TCRdb has only the in-frame clones, and not every one. Of 25,000 to 35,000 clones in the sample, around four fifths were seen once. Sequencing input: CD4+ T cells from blood buffy coats. The receptors were gathered from a human donor in good health. Both conserved end residues are part of each CDR3. The D gene is left open where the match is weak. Clone size appears in some rows only: once, few, many, or a class for an expanded clone.

V	size	D	J	CDR3	DNA
TRBV6-1	.	TRBD2	TRBJ2-7	CASRGLAGSYEQYF	TGTGCCAGCAGGGGACTAGCGGGATCCTACGAGCAGTACTTC
TRBV19	.	.	TRBJ2-2	CASSRDTNTGELFF	TGTGCCAGTAGTAGGGACACGAACACCGGGGAGCTGTTTTTT
TRBV27	.	TRBD1	TRBJ1-4	CASNQQGASEKLFF	TGTGCCAGCAACCAACAGGGGGCCAGTGAAAAACTGTTTTTT
TRBV9	.	.	TRBJ2-1	CASSSRGGSSYNEQFF	TGTGCCAGCAGCTCTAGAGGCGGGTCTTCCTACAATGAGCAGTTCTTC
TRBV5-6	.	.	TRBJ1-2	CASSLGRGYGYTF	TGTGCCAGCAGCTTGGGGAGGGGCTATGGCTACACCTTC
TRBV4-3	.	.	TRBJ1-1	CASSQGVMNTEAFF	TGCGCCAGCAGCCAAGGGGTCATGAACACTGAAGCTTTCTTT
TRBV27	.	.	TRBJ2-5	CASSSDKTLGLYF	TGTGCCAGCAGTAGCGACAAGACTTTGGGCCTGTACTTC
TRBV18	.	.	TRBJ2-3	CASSPAGTDTQYF	TGTGCCAGCTCACCAGCGGGGACAGATACGCAGTATTTT
TRBV6-5	.	.	TRBJ2-4	CASSRASGAKNIQYF	TGTGCCAGCAGCCGGGCGAGTGGGGCCAAAAACATTCAGTACTTC
TRBV10-1	.	.	TRBJ2-1	CASSQTEGIYNEQFF	TGCGCCAGCAGTCAGACTGAAGGGATCTACAATGAGCAGTTCTTC
TRBV9	.	.	TRBJ2-7	CASSAQGAYEQYF	TGTGCCAGCAGCGCCCAAGGCGCCTACGAGCAGTACTTC
TRBV6-6	.	TRBD2	TRBJ2-5	CASSYPSGGTQETQYF	TGTGCCAGCAGTTACCCTAGCGGGGGAACTCAAGAGACCCAGTACTTC
TRBV30	once	.	TRBJ1-3	CASSGYSGNTIYF	TGTGCCTCAAGTGGGTACTCTGGAAACACCATATATTTT
TRBV11-2	.	.	TRBJ1-3	CASSPPVGGFSGNTIYF	TGTGCCAGCAGCCCCCCCGTTGGGGGGTTCTCTGGAAACACCATATATTTT
TRBV7-2	.	TRBD1	TRBJ1-5	CASSRDRGDQPQHF	TGTGCCAGCAGCCGCGACAGGGGGGATCAGCCCCAGCATTTT
TRBV7-6	.	TRBD2	TRBJ2-1	CASSLAPRDYYNEQFF	TGTGCCAGCAGCTTAGCACCTCGGGACTACTACAATGAGCAGTTCTTC
TRBV7-9	.	.	TRBJ2-1	CASSLSALIGGEQFF	TGTGCCAGCAGCTTATCAGCACTCATCGGTGGTGAGCAGTTCTTC
TRBV5-1	few	.	TRBJ2-7	CASSLVPSSYEQYF	TGCGCCAGCAGCTTGGTTCCCAGCTCCTACGAGCAGTACTTC
TRBV7-8	.	.	TRBJ2-1	CASSLRSGFNEQFF	TGTGCCAGCAGCTTAAGGTCGGGTTTCAATGAGCAGTTCTTC
TRBV29-1	.	.	TRBJ1-2	CSVERGGGYTF	TGCAGCGTTGAGCGGGGCGGTGGCTACACCTTC
TRBV4-2	.	.	TRBJ2-7	CASSQVSGAIYEQYF	TGTGCCAGCAGCCAAGTCTCAGGGGCTATCTACGAGCAGTACTTC
TRBV7-6	.	.	TRBJ2-5	CASTSGETQYF	TGTGCCAGCACCTCAGGGGAGACCCAGTACTTC
TRBV29-1	.	.	TRBJ2-5	CSVVGGETQYF	TGCAGCGTTGTAGGGGGGGAGACCCAGTACTTC
TRBV5-3	.	TRBD1	TRBJ2-7	CARSFTGVRGEQYF	TGTGCCAGAAGCTTTACAGGGGTTCGGGGTGAGCAGTACTTC
TRBV6-5	.	TRBD2	TRBJ2-2	CASRLAGGNTGELFF	TGTGCCAGTAGACTAGCGGGAGGAAACACCGGGGAGCTGTTTTTT
TRBV11-3	.	.	TRBJ2-2	CASSSGVNTGELFF	TGTGCCAGCAGCTCCGGGGTTAACACCGGGGAGCTGTTTTTT
TRBV6-1	.	.	TRBJ2-7	CASSYGGEQYF	TGTGCCAGCAGTTACGGGGGCGAGCAGTACTTC
TRBV6-1	once	.	TRBJ2-7	CATSRVSGADEQYF	TGTGCCACCTCCAGGGTTAGCGGCGCGGACGAGCAGTACTTC
TRBV7-3	.	.	TRBJ2-3	CASSLGGLSSTDTQYF	TGTGCCAGCAGCCTCGGGGGCCTCAGTTCCACAGATACGCAGTATTTT
TRBV28	.	.	TRBJ2-7	CASIAGGRTDEQYF	TGTGCCAGCATAGCCGGGGGGCGAACGGACGAGCAGTACTTC
TRBV4-1	.	TRBD1	TRBJ2-1	CASSQTPTMQGAIREQFF	TGCGCCAGCAGCCAAACCCCGACTATGCAGGGGGCTATAAGGGAGCAGTTCTTC
TRBV2	.	TRBD2	TRBJ2-7	CASTLAGAGYEQYF	TGTGCCAGCACCCTAGCGGGAGCAGGCTACGAGCAGTACTTC
TRBV29-1	once	.	TRBJ2-3	CSVGRPLTDTQYF	TGCAGCGTTGGCCGCCCCCTCACAGATACGCAGTATTTT
TRBV18	.	TRBD1	TRBJ2-1	CASSPGQYNEQFF	TGTGCCAGCTCACCGGGACAGTACAATGAGCAGTTCTTC
TRBV18	.	TRBD1	TRBJ1-6	CASSPAVRGQGNSPLHF	TGTGCCAGCTCACCAGCGGTTAGGGGACAGGGCAATTCACCCCTCCACTTT
TRBV2	.	.	TRBJ2-1	CASTVGLSGEQFF	TGTGCCAGCACCGTGGGGCTATCCGGGGAGCAGTTCTTC
TRBV9	.	TRBD2	TRBJ2-1	CASSVSPGRKGTNEQFF	TGTGCCAGCAGCGTGTCGCCCGGGAGGAAAGGAACCAATGAGCAGTTCTTC
TRBV30	.	.	TRBJ1-4	CAWSHPGATNEKLFF	TGTGCCTGGAGCCATCCCGGAGCAACTAATGAAAAACTGTTTTTT
TRBV6-1	.	.	TRBJ1-2	CASTPRASQNYGYTF	TGTGCCAGCACCCCCCGGGCCAGCCAAAACTATGGCTACACCTTC
TRBV15	.	TRBD1	TRBJ2-5	CATSREGTGVPETQYF	TGTGCCACCAGCAGAGAAGGGACAGGGGTCCCCGAGACCCAGTACTTC
TRBV11-1	.	.	TRBJ2-3	CASSLGGGASDLTDTQYF	TGTGCCAGCAGCTTAGGAGGGGGAGCATCAGATCTCACAGATACGCAGTATTTT
TRBV10-3	few	.	TRBJ1-1	CAFYRVGNTEAFF	TGTGCCTTTTACAGGGTTGGGAACACTGAAGCTTTCTTT
TRBV12-5	.	.	TRBJ1-4	CASGFWGGEKLFF	TGTGCTAGTGGTTTTTGGGGAGGCGAAAAACTGTTTTTT
TRBV5-1	medium-sized	.	TRBJ1-5	CASSPDSNQPQHF	TGCGCCAGCAGCCCCGATAGCAATCAGCCCCAGCATTTT
TRBV6-5	.	TRBD1	TRBJ1-2	CASSGGTGGYGYTF	TGTGCCAGCAGTGGAGGGACAGGAGGATATGGCTACACCTTC
TRBV30	.	.	TRBJ1-1	CAWSLQGRAEAFF	TGTGCCTGGAGTCTACAGGGTAGGGCTGAAGCTTTCTTT
TRBV4-3	.	.	TRBJ2-2	CASSLSGVTGELFF	TGCGCCAGCAGCCTTTCAGGAGTTACCGGGGAGCTGTTTTTT
TRBV12-5	.	.	TRBJ2-5	CASAGLNQETQYF	TGTGCTAGCGCGGGACTGAACCAAGAGACCCAGTACTTC
TRBV6-1	.	TRBD1	TRBJ2-7	CASRAGGNEQYF	TGTGCCAGCAGGGCAGGGGGTAACGAGCAGTACTTC
TRBV6-6	.	TRBD1	TRBJ2-3	CASSSTQGATDTQYF	TGTGCCAGCAGTTCTACACAGGGGGCCACAGATACGCAGTATTTT
TRBV28	once	TRBD1	TRBJ2-7	CASSLWRQGSYEQYF	TGTGCCAGCAGTTTATGGAGACAGGGGTCCTACGAGCAGTACTTC
TRBV19	.	.	TRBJ2-3	CASSIGLGGGTDTQYF	TGTGCCAGTAGTATAGGTCTTGGCGGGGGCACAGATACGCAGTATTTT
TRBV18	.	.	TRBJ1-3	CASSPSGENTIYF	TGTGCCAGCTCACCAAGTGGAGAAAACACCATATATTTT
TRBV25-1	few	.	TRBJ1-6	CASTEGTWNSPLHF	TGTGCCAGCACCGAAGGGACATGGAATTCACCCCTCCACTTT
TRBV7-2	.	TRBD1	TRBJ2-7	CASSRQGAGEQYF	TGTGCCAGCAGCCGACAGGGGGCCGGCGAGCAGTACTTC
TRBV6-5	.	.	TRBJ1-4	CASSYTRGTNEKLFF	TGTGCCAGCAGTTACACTAGAGGGACTAATGAAAAACTGTTTTTT
TRBV18	.	.	TRBJ2-3	CASSPLQGSLDTQYF	TGTGCCAGCTCACCGTTGCAGGGTTCATTAGATACGCAGTATTTT